This record covers a single T cell receptor (beta chain). Clones were read by immunoSEQ multiplex PCR, and TCRdb kept only the in-frame ones, dropping some. The data hold hundreds of thousands of clones, with 86% observed a single time. Trimming took off 5 bases at V and 1 base at J, with 16 bases between the two ends. CDR1 and CDR2 from the germline V gene are LNHDA and SQIVND (reference sequence). This CDR3 contains 16 residues. The data were taken from a study of blood T cell repertoires in COVID-19. This TCR was sampled from a woman aged 30 to 39 who had been exposed to COVID-19. This chain connects TRBV19 to TRBJ2-3; tentatively, D is TRBD2 (6 bases). The source material was PBMCs or T cells enriched from blood (not recorded which). This CDR3 is CASSPRRRGGTDTQYF. In DNA form, the CDR3 reads TGTGCCAGTAGTCCCCGGCGGAGGGGCGGCACAGATACGCAGTATTTT. Supplemented by reference TRBV19 and TRBJ2-3, the full variable domain reads DGGITQSPKYLFRKEGQNVTLSCEQNLNHDAMYWYRQDPGQGLRLIYYSQIVNDFQKGDIAEGYSVSREKKESFPLTVTSAQKNPTAFYLCASSPRRRGGTDTQYFGPGTRLTVL.